These 28 T cell receptor beta chains were all obtained from the same sample, sequenced in a study of blood T cell repertoires in COVID-19. Assay used: immunoSEQ multiplex PCR; TCRdb lists only in-frame clones, some missing. The sample contains roughly 250,000 clones, 83% of which appear only once. Sequencing used peripheral blood. The receptor source for this set is a man aged 35-49 years with active or convalescent COVID-19.

This chain connects TRBV11-3 to TRBJ1-1; unclear D gene. The germline V gene encodes CDR1 SGHNT and CDR2 YENEEA. V was pared by 1 base and J by 2 bases, with 5 bases between. CDR3 length: 13 amino acids. CDR3 DNA: TGTGCCAGCAGCTTAGGAGAAAACACTGAAGCTTTCTTT. Amino acids: CASSLGENTEAFF.

This chain connects TRBV10-1 to TRBJ2-2, with D tentatively TRBD1 (6 bases). V was pared by 6 bases and J by 2 bases, with 13 bases between. The CDR3 is 15 residues long. The germline gives CDR1 WNHNN, CDR2 SYGVQD (reference sequence). CDR3 sequence: CASSEGGTNTGELFF. CDR3 DNA: TGCGCCAGCAGCGAAGGGGGTACTAACACCGGGGAGCTGTTTTTT.

The chain has TRBV7-9 and TRBJ2-3; no firm D call. Germline V lookup: CDR1 SEHNR, CDR2 FQNEAQ (reference sequence). Trimming cost V 6 bases and J 3 bases, with 7 bases left between them. CDR3 length: 12 residues. The CDR3 bases are TGTGCCAGCAGGTCCTCTACAGATACGCAGTATTTT. It translates to CASRSSTDTQYF.

This rearrangement joins TRBV19 to TRBJ2-1; TRBD2 aligns across 10 bases. There are 18 residues in the CDR3. Germline-derived CDR1 and CDR2 are LNHDA and SQIVND (reference sequence). J lost 0 bases, V lost 3 bases, and 8 bases had no gene match. CDR3 residues: CASSIGTSALSSYNEQFF. The CDR3 DNA reads TGTGCCAGTAGTATCGGGACTAGCGCTCTCAGCTCCTACAATGAGCAGTTCTTC. Drawing the rest from reference TRBV19 and TRBJ2-1, the complete variable domain is DGGITQSPKYLFRKEGQNVTLSCEQNLNHDAMYWYRQDPGQGLRLIYYSQIVNDFQKGDIAEGYSVSREKKESFPLTVTSAQKNPTAFYLCASSIGTSALSSYNEQFFGPGTRLTVL.

The genes are TRBV4-1 and TRBJ1-1; possibly TRBD1 for D (5 bases). With 4 bases removed from V and 2 bases from J, the gap between germline ends came to 14 bases. Germline loops: CDR1 MGHRA, CDR2 YSYEKL. The CDR3 is made up of 15 amino acids. CDR3 in DNA: TGCGCCAGCAGCCTTTTCCGGGGGGGAAACACTGAAGCTTTCTTT. Translated: CASSLFRGGNTEAFF.

This chain joins TRBV6-5 and TRBJ1-5, with D perhaps matching TRBD1 (6 bases). The CDR3 covers 14 residues. The germline V and J ends were trimmed by 7 bases and 3 bases, with 13 bases remaining between them. Germline V lookup: CDR1 MNHEY, CDR2 SVGAGI. The CDR3 sequence is CASTKDSPNQPQHF. The CDR3, as DNA: TGTGCCAGCACTAAGGACAGTCCCAATCAGCCCCAGCATTTT.

This chain's CDR3 is CASSRVGQGYGYTF. The CDR3 DNA sequence: TGTGCCAGCAGTAGGGTGGGACAGGGCTATGGCTACACCTTC. The chain is built from TRBV7-2 and TRBJ1-2; TRBD1 matches at 9 bases. V shed 6 bases and J 4 bases; nucleotides not matched to a gene: 6. There are 14 residues in the CDR3. Germline V CDR1 and CDR2: SGHTA, FQGNSA.

The CDR3 region is CASSPRQGADEQYF. CDR3 coding DNA: TGTGCCAGCTCACCACGCCAGGGGGCCGACGAGCAGTACTTC. The chain employs TRBV18 and TRBJ2-7; TRBD1 matches 8 bases. CDR1 and CDR2 from the germline V gene are KGHSH and LQKENI. There are 14 residues in the CDR3. V trimming: 1 base; J trimming: 5 bases; junction bases outside the gene matches: 4. Based on the CDR3 plus reference TRBV18 and TRBJ2-7, the full variable domain is NAGVMQNPRHLVRRRGQEARLRCSPMKGHSHVYWYRQLPEEGLKFMVYLQKENIIDESGMPKERFSAEFPKEGPSILRIQQVVRGDSAAYFCASSPRQGADEQYFGPGTRLTVT.

The CDR3 nucleotides read TGCAGTGCTAGGGATAACAGGGGCAACTTCTTT. Translated: CSARDNRGNFF. V usage is TRBV20-1 and J usage is TRBJ1-1, with TRBD1 identical over 7 bases. Germline V gene lookup returns CDR1 DFQATT and CDR2 SNEGSKA (reference sequence). V gave up 3 bases and J gave up 14 bases; unmatched junction bases: 9. This CDR3 contains 11 residues.

The V gene is TRBV18, the J gene TRBJ1-2; D gene uncertain. Trimming removed 1 base at V and 8 bases at J, with 17 bases between. This CDR3 is 15 amino acids long. Germline V lookup: CDR1 KGHSH, CDR2 LQKENI. In DNA form, the CDR3 reads TGTGCCAGCTCACCACGTTCAGTGCCCGCGGAAGGCTACACCTTC. Residues: CASSPRSVPAEGYTF.

The V and J genes are TRBV6-1 and TRBJ2-7; 10 bases are shared with TRBD2. The CDR3 loop spans 16 amino acids. Germline CDR1 MNHNS, CDR2 SASEGT. Unmatched junction bases numbered 7, after V lost 3 bases and J lost 2 bases. CDR3 loop: CASSDWTSGRPYEQYF. The CDR3 DNA follows: TGTGCCAGCAGTGATTGGACTAGCGGACGCCCCTACGAGCAGTACTTC.

This clone was seen a few times. J is TRBJ2-1 and V is TRBV11-3; TRBD2 matches 10 bases. After removal of 4 bases from V and 1 base from J, the junction contained 10 bases not matched to a gene. The CDR3 runs to 18 residues. Germline V gene lookup returns CDR1 SGHNT and CDR2 YENEEA. The CDR3 bases are TGTGCCAGCAGCTCCCACCTAGCGGGAGTTTTGTCCTACAATGAGCAGTTCTTC. Protein sequence: CASSSHLAGVLSYNEQFF.

For the CDR3, the DNA is TGTGCCAGCAGCTTAAGGGGCGCTTCTGGAAACACCATATATTTT. Its translation is CASSLRGASGNTIYF. The chain combines TRBV7-9 with TRBJ1-3, with a possible D match to TRBD1 (5 bases). Germline CDR1 and CDR2: SEHNR and FQNEAQ (reference sequence). The CDR3 covers 15 residues. Trimming removed 2 bases at V and 1 base at J, with 9 bases between.

The rearrangement uses TRBV19 and TRBJ1-5, with D unclear. Germline CDR1 and CDR2: LNHDA and SQIVND (reference sequence). V dropped 3 bases and J dropped 0 bases, with 12 bases sitting between them. This CDR3 region has 16 residues. The CDR3 DNA follows: TGTGCCAGTAGTATGCTGCGCGGGCGTAGCAATCAGCCCCAGCATTTT. As protein: CASSMLRGRSNQPQHF.

The chain is built from TRBV27 and TRBJ2-4, with 8 bases lining up with TRBD1. Germline CDR1 MNHEY, CDR2 SMNVEV (reference sequence). CDR3 length: 16 amino acids. J lost 5 bases, V lost 5 bases, and 11 bases had no gene match. The CDR3 sequence: CASSPSVQTGENIQYF. The DNA of the CDR3 is TGTGCCAGCAGTCCCTCCGTACAGACAGGGGAAAACATTCAGTACTTC.

The V gene is TRBV18, the J gene TRBJ1-1, with D possibly being TRBD1 (6 bases). CDR1 and CDR2 from the germline V gene are KGHSH and LQKENI. This CDR3 is 16 amino acids long. The V gene lost 4 bases and the J gene lost 1 base, with 16 bases spanning the gap. DNA of the CDR3: TGTGCCAGCTCACTACTCCTGACAGGAGGGAACACTGAAGCTTTCTTT. Protein sequence: CASSLLLTGGNTEAFF.

The sample holds a few counts of this clone. This chain joins TRBV7-9 and TRBJ2-3; TRBD2 matches 13 bases. The CDR3 covers 18 residues. Germline CDR1 reads SEHNR; CDR2 reads FQNEAQ (reference sequence). Trimming removed 5 bases from V and 0 bases from J; junction bases left unmatched: 8. CDR3 loop: CASSMTSGRTPSTDTQYF. The CDR3 DNA reads TGTGCCAGCAGCATGACTAGCGGGAGGACCCCTAGCACAGATACGCAGTATTTT. The whole variable domain, filled in from reference TRBV7-9 and TRBJ2-3, reads DTGVSQNPRHKITKRGQNVTFRCDPISEHNRLYWYRQTLGQGPEFLTYFQNEAQLEKSRLLSDRFSAERPKGSFSTLEIQRTEQGDSAMYLCASSMTSGRTPSTDTQYFGPGTRLTVL.

For the CDR3, the DNA is TGTGCCACCAGTAACCCTCGGGACACCGGGGAGCTGTTTTTT. This gives the protein CATSNPRDTGELFF. This chain connects TRBV24-1 to TRBJ2-2; D uncertain. Trimming removed 6 bases from V and 3 bases from J, with 10 bases in between. The germline V gene encodes CDR1 KGHDR and CDR2 SFDVKD. This CDR3 contains 14 residues.

The rearrangement links TRBV27 to TRBJ1-4; unclear D gene. Germline V CDR1 and CDR2: MNHEY, SMNVEV (reference sequence). Trimming left V 3 bases short and J 8 bases short, with 10 bases between. CDR3 size: 13 residues. Here the CDR3 reads CASSLILREKLFF. As DNA, the CDR3 is TGTGCCAGCAGTTTGATACTAAGGGAAAAACTGTTTTTT.

The chain joins TRBV11-2 to TRBJ2-7; perhaps TRBD1 as D (5 bases). The CDR3 sequence is 14 residues long. Trimming removed 5 bases from V and 3 bases from J, with 14 bases in between. In germline, CDR1 is SGHAT, CDR2 FQNNGV. CDR3 nucleotide sequence: TGTGCCAGCAGCCCTCAGGGATTCGTCTACGAGCAGTACTTC. Its translation: CASSPQGFVYEQYF.

The chain has TRBV28 and TRBJ2-1; the D gene is possibly TRBD1 (6 bases). Between the trimmed V and J ends, which lost 6 bases and 6 bases, there was a span of 15 bases. CDR1 and CDR2 from the germline V gene are MDHEN and SYDVKM. This CDR3 contains 14 residues. The CDR3 here is CASSRTPQGNEQFF. The CDR3 DNA is TGTGCCAGCAGCCGGACTCCACAGGGCAATGAGCAGTTCTTC.

The chain carries TRBV19 and TRBJ1-2; unclear D gene. Germline V gives CDR1 LNHDA, CDR2 SQIVND (reference sequence). The CDR3 covers 15 residues. V was cut by 4 bases and J by 0 bases, with 12 bases left in between. Written as DNA, the CDR3 is TGTGCCAGTAGTAACGGGAAAAGTTCTAACTATGGCTACACCTTC. This translates into CASSNGKSSNYGYTF. Looking up the rest from reference TRBV19 and TRBJ1-2 gives the full variable domain: DGGITQSPKYLFRKEGQNVTLSCEQNLNHDAMYWYRQDPGQGLRLIYYSQIVNDFQKGDIAEGYSVSREKKESFPLTVTSAQKNPTAFYLCASSNGKSSNYGYTFGSGTRLTVV.

V gene TRBV5-1 combines with J gene TRBJ1-2; 7 bases match TRBD1. The CDR3 loop spans 14 amino acids. V lost 4 bases, J lost 4 bases, and 7 bases stayed unmatched. The germline V gene has CDR1 SGHRS and CDR2 YFSETQ. CDR3 sequence reads: CASSTGQEPYGYTF. Here the CDR3 DNA reads TGCGCCAGCAGCACAGGACAGGAACCCTATGGCTACACCTTC.

The chain couples TRBV6-1 to TRBJ1-6, with a weak D call TRBD1 (6 bases). The CDR3 is made up of 16 amino acids. CDR1 is MNHNS, CDR2 SASEGT, per germline. The germline V and J ends were trimmed by 4 bases and 1 base, with 11 bases remaining between them. The CDR3, as DNA: TGTGCCAGCAGTGTAAAGACAGGTTCCTATAATTCACCCCTCCACTTT. Protein product: CASSVKTGSYNSPLHF.

The J gene is TRBJ2-7, the V gene TRBV4-3, with a possible D match to TRBD2 (6 bases). Trimming left V 2 bases short and J 0 bases short, with 11 bases between. Germline V lookup: CDR1 LGHNA, CDR2 YSLEER. The CDR3 covers 15 residues. As DNA, the CDR3 is TGCGCCAGCAGCCAACAGCTCGGGGGCTCCTACGAGCAGTACTTC. Amino acids: CASSQQLGGSYEQYF.

This chain connects TRBV13 to TRBJ2-7, with D perhaps TRBD1 (5 bases). This CDR3 spans 14 amino acids. V was pared by 5 bases and J by 6 bases, with 17 bases between. Germline V lookup: CDR1 PRHDT, CDR2 FYEKMQ (reference sequence). For the CDR3, the DNA is TGTGCCAGCAGCCTGACGGGCGAAGGGGTCGAGCAGTACTTC. It translates to CASSLTGEGVEQYF.

Concerning this clone: Other DNA sequences from this sample encode an identical CDR3 as well. This rearrangement joins TRBV6-5 to TRBJ1-2, with 9 nucleotides matching TRBD1. Trimming at V came to 6 bases and at J to 5 bases, leaving 4 bases not matched to a gene. CDR3 length: 13 amino acids. Germline CDR1 and CDR2: MNHEY and SVGAGI. DNA for the CDR3: TGTGCCAGCAGCTTAGACAGGGGGTATGGCTACACCTTC. Amino acids: CASSLDRGYGYTF.

V and J are TRBV3-1 (or the pseudogene TRBV3-2) and TRBJ1-5; 7 bases line up with TRBD1. The CDR3 is 16 residues long. Germline loops: CDR1 LGHDT, CDR2 YNNKEL (reference sequence). J lost 2 bases, V lost 4 bases, and 8 bases had no gene match. The chain's CDR3 is CASSRGVRGGNQPQHF. The CDR3 DNA sequence: TGTGCCAGCAGCCGAGGCGTCAGGGGGGGCAATCAGCCCCAGCATTTT.